Listed here is a single T cell receptor (beta chain). It lacks a known antigen. Base qualities are missing; no much larger clone stands one base away. These data originate in a study of metastatic and nonmetastatic thyroid tumors (dated by TCRdb to the early 2020s). Background on the whole study: The researchers compared repertoires between peripheral blood samples and tumor or nodule tissue samples from patients with malignant or benign thyroid disease.

The library was made by PCR. The sequencing machine was an Illumina HiSeq 4000. High-throughput sequencing was used to profile the TCR beta-chain CDR3 region of every patient. In the paper's pipeline: A classifier to discriminate distant-metastatic papillary thyroid cancer patients was built from CDR3 differences across clinicopathological groups. Repertoire diversity was assessed with the Shannon index, and tumor-blood repertoire similarity with the Morisita-Horn index. TCRdb trimmed public reads at Q25 via fastp, called clones via MiXCR and kept in-frame beta chains. The authors' filters were not applied to this entry. This sample holds 30,000 to 35,000 clones; 15% to 20% were observed only once. The top ten hold nearly 3.5% of the sample. Points the paper makes about the study in general: In both blood and tumor samples, malignant tumors were reported to have significantly higher TCR beta diversity than benign nodules.

CDR1 and CDR2 are drawn from the germline V gene: SGHAT, FQNNGV. The CDR3 goes from the cysteine to the phenylalanine over 17 residues. Of all the DNA, just the CDR3 is kept, 51 bases in frame from base 1. Trimming takes 5 bases from V and 5 bases from J, and the germline ends sit 24 bases apart. No patient had received any treatment before thyroid surgery. Using T-cell receptor beta sequencing, the researchers looked back retrospectively at clinical samples from patients, gathered between about 2012 and 2019. The rearrangement joined TRBV11-2 to TRBJ1-1, with TRBD1 perhaps the D gene, on 5 matching bases. This clonotype was sampled from a female donor with papillary thyroid cancer or a benign thyroid nodule (not recorded which). Some clones in this sample may be carry-over from other donors' samples. The sequenced sample consisted of blood. CDR3 loop: CASSAPCGGVSVTEAFF. The DNA sequence is as follows: TGTGCCAGCAGCGCACCCTGTGGGGGGGTCTCGGTTACTGAAGCTTTCTTT.